The subject of this entry is one T cell receptor (beta chain). Its cognate antigen is unknown. The record originates from a study of OX40 agonist ivuxolimab in advanced cancers. Whole-study results and caveats: Antigen targets of the expanded peripheral T cells went undetermined.

From germline, CDR1 is LNHDA and CDR2 SQIVND (reference sequence). V was cut by 10 bases and J by 4 bases, with 23 bases left in between. The CDR3 sequence is 16 residues long. Sequencing was performed with immunoSEQ multiplex PCR; in TCRdb, only in-frame clones are kept and a portion is missing. The table shows over 25,000 clones, with 80% to 85% occurring only once. The clonotype originates from an adult with an advanced solid tumor such as melanoma, head and neck, liver or kidney cancer. The specimen comprised CD4+ or CD8+ T cells sorted from blood, sampled in a trial of the OX40 agonist ivuxolimab. J is TRBJ2-1 and V is TRBV19; TRBD1 might be the D (5 bases). In nucleotides, the CDR3 is TGTGCCACCACAGGACCAGGCTTGGAACCATACAATGAGCAGTTCTTC. This sequence encodes CATTGPGLEPYNEQFF.